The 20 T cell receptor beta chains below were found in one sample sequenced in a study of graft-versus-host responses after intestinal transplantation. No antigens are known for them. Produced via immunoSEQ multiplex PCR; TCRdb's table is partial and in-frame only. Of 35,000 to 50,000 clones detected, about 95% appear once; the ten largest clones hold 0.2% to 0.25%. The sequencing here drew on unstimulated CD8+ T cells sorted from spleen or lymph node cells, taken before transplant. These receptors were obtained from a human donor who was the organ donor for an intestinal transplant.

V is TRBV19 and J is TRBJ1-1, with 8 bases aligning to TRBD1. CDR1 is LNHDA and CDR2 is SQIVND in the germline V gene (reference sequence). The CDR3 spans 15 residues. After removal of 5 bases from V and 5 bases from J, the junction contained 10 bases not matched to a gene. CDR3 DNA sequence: TGTGCCAGTAGTTATAAGACAGGGGTTAGGACTGAAGCTTTCTTT. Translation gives CASSYKTGVRTEAFF.

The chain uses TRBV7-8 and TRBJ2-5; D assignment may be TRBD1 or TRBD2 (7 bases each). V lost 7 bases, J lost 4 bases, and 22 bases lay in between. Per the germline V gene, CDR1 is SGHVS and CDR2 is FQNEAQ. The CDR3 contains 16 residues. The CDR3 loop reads CASKGLRGGRGETQYF. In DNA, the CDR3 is TGTGCCAGCAAGGGGCTCAGGGGGGGCCGAGGAGAGACCCAGTACTTC.

The CDR3 protein is CASSLGIQRGGPETQYF. The CDR3 DNA is TGTGCCAGCAGCTTAGGAATACAGCGGGGGGGCCCTGAGACCCAGTACTTC. The gene calls are TRBV7-8 and TRBJ2-5; 10 positions match TRBD2. The CDR3 spans 17 residues. V dropped 1 base and J dropped 5; count of bases not matched to a gene: 10. Looked up from germline, CDR1 is SGHVS and CDR2 is FQNEAQ.

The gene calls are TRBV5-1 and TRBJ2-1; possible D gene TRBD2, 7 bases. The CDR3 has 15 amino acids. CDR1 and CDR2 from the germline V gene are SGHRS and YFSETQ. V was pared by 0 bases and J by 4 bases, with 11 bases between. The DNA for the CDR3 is TGCGCCAGCAGCTTGGAGGGGGGGCCGTACAATGAGCAGTTCTTC. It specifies CASSLEGGPYNEQFF.

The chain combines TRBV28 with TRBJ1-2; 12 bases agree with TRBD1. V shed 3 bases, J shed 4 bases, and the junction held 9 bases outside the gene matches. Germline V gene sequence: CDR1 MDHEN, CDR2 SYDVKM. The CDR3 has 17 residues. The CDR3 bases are TGTGCCAGCAGTTTTCCGGGACAGGGGGCGGGAGCCTATGGCTACACCTTC. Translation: CASSFPGQGAGAYGYTF.

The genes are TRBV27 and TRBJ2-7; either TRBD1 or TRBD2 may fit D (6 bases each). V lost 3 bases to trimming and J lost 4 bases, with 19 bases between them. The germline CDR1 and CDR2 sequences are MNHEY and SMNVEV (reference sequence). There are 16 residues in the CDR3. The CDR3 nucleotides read TGTGCCAGCAGTTTCCTCGGGACACCCGGAGGGTACGAGCAGTACTTC. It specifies CASSFLGTPGGYEQYF.

CDR3 nucleotide sequence: TGTGCCAGCAGCCAAACGGGACAGGGAGGATTCTACGAGCAGTACTTC. Protein: CASSQTGQGGFYEQYF. The rearrangement uses TRBV7-9 and TRBJ2-7, with 9 nucleotides matching TRBD1. Germline assignment: CDR1 SEHNR and CDR2 FQNEAQ (reference sequence). The CDR3 consists of 16 residues. V was clipped by 5 bases and J by 3 bases; unmatched bases: 11.

The CDR3 DNA follows: TGTGCCAGCAGCCCAGGAGGGACTGAAGCTTTCTTT. Protein product: CASSPGGTEAFF. J is TRBJ1-1 and V is TRBV5-4; D gene uncertain. The ends were cut back, 4 bases at V and 5 bases at J, with 9 bases in the middle. The germline gives CDR1 SGHNT, CDR2 YYREEE (reference sequence). The CDR3 totals 12 residues. The entire variable domain, with the rest obtained from reference TRBV5-4 and TRBJ1-1, is as follows: ETGVTQSPTHLIKTRGQQVTLRCSSQSGHNTVSWYQQALGQGPQFIFQYYREEENGRGNFPPRFSGLQFPNYSSELNVNALELDDSALYLCASSPGGTEAFFGQGTRLTVV.

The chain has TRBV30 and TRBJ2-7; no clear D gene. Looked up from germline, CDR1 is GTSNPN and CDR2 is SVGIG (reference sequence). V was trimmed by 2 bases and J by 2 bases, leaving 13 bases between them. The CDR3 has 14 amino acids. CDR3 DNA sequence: TGTGCCTGGAGTCTTCCTGGCCCTCCCTACGAGCAGTACTTC. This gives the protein CAWSLPGPPYEQYF. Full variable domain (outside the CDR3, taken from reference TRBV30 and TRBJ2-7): SQTIHQWPATLVQPVGSPLSLECTVEGTSNPNLYWYRQAAGRGLQLLFYSVGIGQISSEVPQNLSASRPQDRQFILSSKKLLLSDSGFYLCAWSLPGPPYEQYFGPGTRLTVT.

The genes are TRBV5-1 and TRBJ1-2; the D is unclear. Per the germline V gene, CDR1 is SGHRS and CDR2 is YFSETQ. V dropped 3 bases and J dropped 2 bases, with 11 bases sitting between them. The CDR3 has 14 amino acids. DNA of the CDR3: TGCGCCAGCAGCTCGTCTGCGGGAAACTATGGCTACACCTTC. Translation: CASSSSAGNYGYTF.

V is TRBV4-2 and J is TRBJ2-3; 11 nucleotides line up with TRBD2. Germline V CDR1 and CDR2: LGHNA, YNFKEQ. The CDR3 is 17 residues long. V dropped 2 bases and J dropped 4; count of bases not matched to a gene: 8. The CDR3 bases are TGTGCCAGCAGCCAATATAGCGGGGGGGCCGGGTCAGATACGCAGTATTTT. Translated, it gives CASSQYSGGAGSDTQYF.

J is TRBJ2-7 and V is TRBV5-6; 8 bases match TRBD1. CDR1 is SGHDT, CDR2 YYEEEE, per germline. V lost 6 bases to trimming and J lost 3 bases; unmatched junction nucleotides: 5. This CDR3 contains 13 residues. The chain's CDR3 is CASKDRVGYEQYF. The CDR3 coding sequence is TGTGCCAGCAAGGACAGGGTGGGCTACGAGCAGTACTTC. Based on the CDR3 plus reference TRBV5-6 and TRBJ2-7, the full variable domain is DAGVTQSPTHLIKTRGQQVTLRCSPKSGHDTVSWYQQALGQGPQFIFQYYEEEERQRGNFPDRFSGHQFPNYSSELNVNALLLGDSALYLCASKDRVGYEQYFGPGTRLTVT.

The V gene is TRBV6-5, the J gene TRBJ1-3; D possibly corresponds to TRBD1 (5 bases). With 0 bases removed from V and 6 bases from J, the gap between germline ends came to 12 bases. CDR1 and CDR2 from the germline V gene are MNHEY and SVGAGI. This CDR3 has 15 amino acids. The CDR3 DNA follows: TGTGCCAGCAGTTACTCGTTGGGACGGATAAACACCATATATTTT. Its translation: CASSYSLGRINTIYF.

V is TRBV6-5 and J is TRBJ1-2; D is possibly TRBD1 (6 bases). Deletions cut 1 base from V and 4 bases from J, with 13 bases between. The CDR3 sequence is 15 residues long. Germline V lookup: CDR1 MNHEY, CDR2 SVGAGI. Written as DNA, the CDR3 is TGTGCCAGCAGTTACTTCATGGACAGTTCCTATGGCTACACCTTC. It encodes CASSYFMDSSYGYTF.

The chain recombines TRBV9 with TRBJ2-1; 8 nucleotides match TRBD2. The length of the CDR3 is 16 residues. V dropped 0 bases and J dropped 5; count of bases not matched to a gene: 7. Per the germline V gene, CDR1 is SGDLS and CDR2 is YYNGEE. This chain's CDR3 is CASSVATSGGDNEQFF. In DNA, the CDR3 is TGTGCCAGCAGCGTAGCTACCAGCGGGGGAGACAATGAGCAGTTCTTC.

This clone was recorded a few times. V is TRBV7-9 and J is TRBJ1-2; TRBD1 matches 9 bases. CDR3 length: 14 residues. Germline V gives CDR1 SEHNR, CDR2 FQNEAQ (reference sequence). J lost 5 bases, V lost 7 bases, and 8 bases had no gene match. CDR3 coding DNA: TGTGCCAGCAACCAGCCGGGACAGGGATATGGCTACACCTTC. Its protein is CASNQPGQGYGYTF.

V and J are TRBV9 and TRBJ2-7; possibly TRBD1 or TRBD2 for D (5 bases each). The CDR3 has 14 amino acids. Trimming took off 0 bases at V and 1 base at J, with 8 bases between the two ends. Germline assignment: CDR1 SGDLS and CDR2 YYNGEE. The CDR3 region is CASSVGGVSYEQYF. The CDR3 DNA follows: TGTGCCAGCAGCGTAGGAGGGGTATCCTACGAGCAGTACTTC.

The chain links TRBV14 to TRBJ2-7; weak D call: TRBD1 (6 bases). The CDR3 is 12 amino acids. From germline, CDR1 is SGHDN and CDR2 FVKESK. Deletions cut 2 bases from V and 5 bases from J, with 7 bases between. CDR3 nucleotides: TGTGCCAGCAGCCAAAGACAGGACGAGCAGTACTTC. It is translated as CASSQRQDEQYF.

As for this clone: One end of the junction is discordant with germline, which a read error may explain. The CDR3 DNA follows: TGTGCCGGCAGCTTCGCTCCACGGGGCAATGAGGAGACCCAGTACTTC. Protein product: CAGSFAPRGNEETQYF. The V call is TRBV7-9, the J call TRBJ2-5; D is possibly TRBD1 or TRBD2 (5 bases each). This CDR3 region has 16 residues. Germline V gives CDR1 SEHNR, CDR2 FQNEAQ (reference sequence).

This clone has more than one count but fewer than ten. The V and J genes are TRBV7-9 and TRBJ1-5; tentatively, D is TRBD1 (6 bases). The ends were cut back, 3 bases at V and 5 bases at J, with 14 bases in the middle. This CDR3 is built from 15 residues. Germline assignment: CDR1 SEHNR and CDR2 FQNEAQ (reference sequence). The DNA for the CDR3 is TGTGCCAGCAGCTTTGCACAGGGTCCGGATCAGCCCCAGCATTTT. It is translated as CASSFAQGPDQPQHF.